What follows are 4 T cell receptor beta chains derived from one specimen sequenced in a study of regulatory T cells in long-lasting Graves disease. Documented time point: newly diagnosed GD, antithyroid drugs for less than 3 months. The authors made the TCR library using RNA they extracted from PBMCs. HTBI primers from iRepertoire and Arm-PCR of CDR3 regions yielded the TCR beta libraries. TCRdb used MiXCR to reprocess the multiplex PCR reads, holding one entry per CDR3 protein. Altogether about half a million distinct CDR3 sequences are present, more than 10% being singletons, with the ten largest covering almost 9%. These data were likewise used in another study, on T cells in Graves' hyperthyroidism and ophthalmopathy.

The input for sequencing was peripheral blood mononuclear cells (PBMCs), taken at new diagnosis, from a patient treated with antithyroid drugs. All receptors come from a woman aged 25 to 39 with Graves disease.

This rearrangement joins TRBV24-1 to TRBJ1-2; D gene unclear. This CDR3 spans 11 amino acids. Germline CDR1 KGHDR, CDR2 SFDVKD. Trimming pared 2 bases from V and 6 bases from J, leaving 3 bases between. For the CDR3, the DNA is TGTGCCACCAGTGATTCACATGGCTACACCTTC. This gives the protein CATSDSHGYTF.

The chain has TRBV28 and TRBJ1-1; tentatively, D is TRBD1 (6 bases). From germline, CDR1 is MDHEN and CDR2 SYDVKM. V lost 4 bases and J 7 bases, leaving 16 bases between the germline ends. The CDR3 is 14 amino acids. CDR3 DNA: TGTGCCAGCAGTTCTGCCGGGACATCGGGTGAAGCTTTCTTT. Encoded protein: CASSSAGTSGEAFF.

This clonotype was counted ten times or more. This chain joins TRBV2 and TRBJ2-7; 7 bases fit TRBD1. J gave up 5 bases and V 5 bases, and 9 bases lay outside the gene matches. CDR1 is SNHLY, CDR2 FYNNEI, per germline. The CDR3 runs to 14 residues. The DNA for the CDR3 is TGTGCCAGCAGTTTCCGGGACAGATACGACGAGCAGTACTTC. Protein: CASSFRDRYDEQYF.

Ten or more counts support this clonotype. CDR3 DNA: TGTGCCACCAGCAGTATGCGGGAAGAGTTTGGGGAGACCCAGTACTTC. It codes for CATSSMREEFGETQYF. V is TRBV15 and J is TRBJ2-5, with D maybe TRBD2 (6 bases). Germline loops: CDR1 LNHNV, CDR2 YYDKDF (reference sequence). This CDR3 has 16 amino acids. Deletions cut 3 bases from V and 5 bases from J, with 19 bases between.